These 4 T cell receptor beta chains originate from one sample sequenced in a study of T cells in Graves' hyperthyroidism and ophthalmopathy (dated by TCRdb to the late 2010s). The protocol used for the library was multiplex PCR. Sequencing was performed on an Illumina HiSeq 2000. The TCR beta CDR3 regions were amplified from the RNA transcripts. For the first round of RT-PCR on the TCR CDR3, the HTBI primer set was used together with the Qiagen OneStep RT-PCR kit. The public reads were quality trimmed at Q25 with fastp and then assembled into clones with MiXCR by TCRdb, keeping productive beta chains. Duplicate CDR3 protein sequences are folded into a single record with the most common DNA and genes. The sample contains under 350,000 distinct CDR3 sequences, over 15% of them found a single time. The ten biggest clones cover over 50% of the sample. Sequences were obtained from blood. Source of these receptors: a woman in her sixties with Graves' ophthalmopathy.

The sample holds a few counts of this clonotype. This sequence joins TRBV4-1 and TRBJ2-7; weak D call: TRBD1 (5 bases). V dropped 1 base and J dropped 3 bases, with 7 bases sitting between them. Germline CDR1 and CDR2: MGHRA and YSYEKL. This CDR3 has 13 amino acids. The CDR3 DNA reads as TGCGCCAGCAGCCAAGTGCAGGGCTACGAGCAGTACTTC. The encoded protein is CASSQVQGYEQYF.

This clonotype was observed a few times. The chain combines TRBV20-1 with TRBJ1-5; possibly TRBD1 for D (6 bases). CDR1 is DFQATT, CDR2 SNEGSKA, per germline (reference sequence). The CDR3 is 14 residues long. V lost 6 bases to trimming and J lost 3 bases, with 15 bases between them. The CDR3 spells CSAKKQGPNQPQHF. CDR3 bases: TGCAGTGCCAAGAAACAGGGTCCCAATCAGCCCCAGCATTTT.

The chain recombines TRBV20-1 with TRBJ2-3; D is perhaps TRBD2 (6 bases). Germline V gene lookup returns CDR1 DFQATT and CDR2 SNEGSKA (reference sequence). The V end lost 6 bases, the J end lost 1 base, and 14 bases lay between the germline ends. This CDR3 region has 14 residues. The CDR3 spells CSALSGGGTDTQYF. DNA of the CDR3: TGCAGTGCCCTGAGTGGCGGGGGCACAGATACGCAGTATTTT.

In this sample, this clonotype turned up many times. This chain connects TRBV7-2 to TRBJ2-5; 9 bases line up with TRBD1. This CDR3 has 15 residues. CDR1 SGHTA and CDR2 FQGNSA come from the germline V gene. V was clipped by 5 bases and J by 2 bases; unmatched bases: 6. The CDR3, as DNA: TGTGCCAGCAGCCCGGGACAGGGTTTTCAAGAGACCCAGTACTTC. It specifies CASSPGQGFQETQYF.